Listed below are T cell receptor beta chains from one sample, sequenced in a study of T cell changes during pregnancy in multiple sclerosis. Sequenced by immunoSEQ multiplex PCR; TCRdb stores in-frame clones only, minus some. The profile shows under 55,000 clones, approximately 91% of them singletons. The specimen was PBMCs (not recorded whether the cells were cultured). These receptors originate from a female donor with multiple sclerosis, enrolled in a pregnancy study. CDR3s include the opening cysteine and the closing phenylalanine or tryptophan. The order of the fields is clone size, V gene, J gene, D gene, CDR3 protein, CDR3 DNA. The D gene is left open where the match is weak. Rows give clone size only sometimes, using once, few, many, or a class for an expanded clone.

.	TRBV2	TRBJ2-1	.	CASTTGDEQFF	TGTGCCAGCACAACCGGAGATGAGCAGTTCTTC
few	TRBV10-3	TRBJ2-2	.	CAIRAPGDNGELFF	TGTGCCATCAGGGCCCCGGGTGACAATGGGGAGCTGTTTTTT
once	TRBV27	TRBJ1-1	.	CASSQSTDAMNTEAFF	TGTGCCAGCAGTCAATCGACAGATGCCATGAACACTGAAGCTTTCTTT
.	TRBV28	TRBJ2-7	TRBD2	CASSLDRLAGGIEEYF	TGTGCCAGCAGTTTAGATCGTCTAGCGGGAGGAATAGAGGAGTACTTC
.	TRBV30	TRBJ2-1	.	CAWSGAGGGGQAYNEQFF	TGTGCCTGGAGTGGGGCAGGAGGCGGAGGGCAGGCCTACAATGAGCAGTTCTTC
.	TRBV30	TRBJ2-5	.	CAWSGIQAQETQYF	TGTGCCTGGAGTGGAATACAGGCACAAGAGACCCAGTACTTC
.	TRBV6-5	TRBJ1-3	.	CASSRSGGTGNTIYF	TGTGCCAGCAGTCGATCAGGTGGGACTGGAAACACCATATATTTT
once	TRBV7-8	TRBJ2-3	.	CASSLQTHYSDTQYF	TGTGCCAGCAGCTTGCAGACCCATTATTCAGATACGCAGTATTTT
.	TRBV30	TRBJ2-2	TRBD1	CAWNRGLWTGELFF	TGTGCCTGGAACAGGGGATTATGGACCGGGGAGCTGTTTTTT
.	TRBV28	TRBJ2-7	TRBD1	CASSFGGTGSYEQYF	TGTGCCAGCAGTTTTGGGGGGACAGGGAGCTACGAGCAGTACTTC
.	TRBV7-2	TRBJ2-7	TRBD2	CASSLDVLAGYTYEQYF	TGTGCCAGCAGCTTAGACGTACTAGCGGGATACACCTACGAGCAGTACTTC
.	TRBV6-6	TRBJ1-5	.	CASSYEGQPQHF	TGTGCCAGCAGTTACGAGGGTCAGCCCCAGCATTTT
.	TRBV11-3	TRBJ2-5	.	CASSITGTQETQYF	TGTGCCAGCTCAATCACAGGGACCCAAGAGACCCAGTACTTC
.	TRBV7-2	TRBJ2-7	.	CASSLDSGAYEQYF	TGTGCCAGCAGCTTAGATTCGGGGGCCTACGAGCAGTACTTC
.	TRBV7-2	TRBJ2-5	.	CASGAELQETQYF	TGTGCCAGCGGGGCGGAGCTCCAAGAGACCCAGTACTTC
.	TRBV5-6	TRBJ1-1	.	CASSLIEGTEAFF	TGTGCCAGCAGCTTGATAGAGGGGACTGAAGCTTTCTTT
.	TRBV30	TRBJ1-2	TRBD1	CAWSVQQGGGYTF	TGTGCCTGGAGTGTACAGCAGGGGGGTGGCTACACCTTC
.	TRBV5-1	TRBJ2-5	TRBD2	CASSEGLAEETQYF	TGCGCCAGCAGCGAAGGACTAGCGGAAGAGACCCAGTACTTC
once	TRBV11-2	TRBJ2-1	.	CASSLVGARASYNEQFF	TGTGCCAGCAGCTTAGTTGGGGCCAGGGCTTCCTACAATGAGCAGTTCTTC
.	TRBV28	TRBJ2-1	.	CASSSRTISYNEQFF	TGTGCCAGCAGTTCCCGGACTATTTCCTACAATGAGCAGTTCTTC
.	TRBV11-3	TRBJ2-5	TRBD2	CASSLGGGTQETQYF	TGTGCCAGCAGCTTAGGGGGGGGGACCCAAGAGACCCAGTACTTC
.	TRBV21-1	TRBJ2-7	.	CASIKQGVVPYEQYF	TGTGCCAGCATCAAACAGGGGGTCGTACCCTACGAGCAGTACTTC
.	TRBV7-9	TRBJ1-4	.	CASRTGGRRATNEKLFF	TGTGCCAGCAGAACCGGTGGGCGAAGGGCAACTAATGAAAAACTGTTTTTT
.	TRBV10-3	TRBJ1-3	.	CAISEPGYGNTIYF	TGTGCCATCAGTGAGCCCGGGTACGGAAACACCATATATTTT
.	TRBV2	TRBJ1-1	TRBD1	CASRKNAWDRGIRNF	TGTGCCAGCAGGAAGAATGCTTGGGACAGGGGGATTCGCAACTTT